This TCR beta chain was sequenced for a study of pediatric ulcerative colitis. Study results and limitations: All ulcerative colitis patients, but no controls, carried a couple of rectal clonotypes. In rectum, acute severe colitis had expanded clones and less diversity.

On this clone itself: Its target is unknown.

In germline, CDR1 is DFQATT, CDR2 SNEGSKA (reference sequence). CDR3 length: 10 amino acids. V was trimmed by 6 bases and J by 13 bases, leaving 14 bases between them. Samples were sequenced at Survey level, maximum 500,000 reads. TCRdb's table, derived via immunoSEQ multiplex PCR, lists solely in-frame clones and lacks some. The sample lists under 70,000 clones, approximately 87% seen once, with about 1.5% in the top ten. The source is a boy aged 5-17 years who was a control in a study of pediatric ulcerative colitis. This chain links TRBV20-1 with TRBJ2-3; TRBD2 is a possible D gene (5 bases). Sequencing used blood. The CDR3 spells CSANTGKEYF. The CDR3 coding sequence is TGCAGTGCCAATACCGGGAAGGAGTATTTT.